The 28 T cell receptor beta chains below come from one sample, sequenced in a study of T cell responses to AZD1222 COVID-19 vaccine. Sequencing used immunoSEQ multiplex PCR; TCRdb keeps in-frame clones, though not all of them. Here the sample spans 100,000 to 140,000 clones, 92% being singletons. The source material was peripheral blood, sampled 28 days after the second AZD1222 dose. The receptors come from an adult who received the AZD1222 COVID-19 vaccine.

V and J are TRBV6-1 and TRBJ2-7; D remains unclear. Trimming removed 1 base from V and 3 bases from J, with 16 bases in between. The CDR3 sequence is 16 residues long. Germline CDR1 and CDR2: MNHNS and SASEGT. CDR3 in DNA: TGTGCCAGCAGTGAAGGGTCCTGGGCAGAAGACTACGAGCAGTACTTC. Translating it yields CASSEGSWAEDYEQYF.

The chain is built from TRBV27 and TRBJ2-1; 12 bases line up with TRBD2. The length of the CDR3 is 14 residues. Germline V gives CDR1 MNHEY, CDR2 SMNVEV (reference sequence). Trimming removed 6 bases from V and 4 bases from J; junction bases left unmatched: 1. The CDR3 region has the DNA TGTGCCAGCAGCGGACTAGCGGGGTACAATGAGCAGTTCTTC. As protein: CASSGLAGYNEQFF.

This chain joins TRBV10-3 and TRBJ1-2; D is unresolved. Germline-derived CDR1 and CDR2 are ENHRY and SYGVKD. Trimming left V 4 bases short and J 6 bases short, with 9 bases between. The CDR3 totals 12 residues. The DNA of the CDR3 is TGTGCCATCAGTGTTAAGGAACATGGCTACACCTTC. It encodes CAISVKEHGYTF.

The chain uses TRBV3-1 (or the pseudogene TRBV3-2) and TRBJ1-2; D possibly corresponds to TRBD1 (5 bases). Germline assignment: CDR1 LGHDT and CDR2 YNNKEL (reference sequence). CDR3 size: 15 residues. V lost 4 bases and J 0 bases, leaving 12 bases between the germline ends. The CDR3 loop reads CASSRGTAANYGYTF. DNA for the CDR3: TGTGCCAGCAGCCGCGGGACGGCTGCTAACTATGGCTACACCTTC.

This chain connects TRBV5-1 to TRBJ1-2, with 7 bases lining up with TRBD1. Germline CDR1 and CDR2: SGHRS and YFSETQ. This CDR3 spans 14 amino acids. Germline trimming cut 0 bases from V and 5 bases from J; bases unmatched to any gene: 4. The CDR3 DNA is TGCGCCAGCAGCTTGGAACAGGGGAAGTATGGCTACACCTTC. This gives the protein CASSLEQGKYGYTF.

This sequence joins TRBV19 and TRBJ1-3; the D gene is possibly TRBD1 (5 bases). Trimming removed 3 bases from V and 0 bases from J, with 12 bases in between. This CDR3 has 16 residues. Germline V lookup: CDR1 LNHDA, CDR2 SQIVND (reference sequence). The CDR3 nucleotides are TGTGCCAGTAGTATCCGCTCAGGGCACTCTGGAAACACCATATATTTT. It codes for CASSIRSGHSGNTIYF.

This chain connects TRBV30 to TRBJ1-6; 9 bases are a match to TRBD1. The germline CDR1 and CDR2 sequences are GTSNPN and SVGIG (reference sequence). The CDR3 spans 13 residues. V trimming: 5 bases; J trimming: 9 bases; junction bases outside the gene matches: 5. CDR3 coding DNA: TGTGCCTGGTGCCAGGACAGGGGTTCACCCCTCCACTTT. Translation: CAWCQDRGSPLHF.

This clone was counted a few times. V usage is TRBV2 and J usage is TRBJ1-6; 11 nucleotides match TRBD1. Germline V gene lookup returns CDR1 SNHLY and CDR2 FYNNEI. The CDR3 is 15 residues long. V trimming: 7 bases; J trimming: 7 bases; junction bases outside the gene matches: 6. This CDR3 is CASKGTGGVNSPLHF. CDR3 DNA sequence: TGTGCCAGCAAAGGGACAGGGGGAGTGAATTCACCCCTCCACTTT.

The rearrangement uses TRBV29-1 and TRBJ2-7; TRBD1 matches at 8 bases. J gave up 4 bases and V 6 bases, and 11 bases lay outside the gene matches. Germline-derived CDR1 and CDR2 are SQVTM and ANQGSEA. The CDR3 sequence is 14 residues long. The DNA of the CDR3 is TGCAGCGTCCGAAGGGCAGGGGGCGGGTACGAGCAGTACTTC. It specifies CSVRRAGGGYEQYF.

This clone was counted a few times. The J gene is TRBJ2-7, the V gene TRBV3-1 (or the pseudogene TRBV3-2), with 10 bases fitting TRBD2. Losses at the gene ends were 0 bases for V and 4 bases for J; bases not matched to a gene: 12. Germline V gene lookup returns CDR1 LGHDT and CDR2 YNNKEL (reference sequence). The CDR3 runs to 18 residues. CDR3 sequence reads: CASSQEGYVAGGRYEQYF. CDR3 sequence (DNA): TGTGCCAGCAGCCAAGAAGGATATGTAGCGGGGGGAAGATACGAGCAGTACTTC.

V gene TRBV9 combines with J gene TRBJ2-3; 7 bases align to TRBD1. V lost 5 bases and J lost 11; bases outside the gene matches: 8. The CDR3 is made up of 12 amino acids. Germline V CDR1 and CDR2: SGDLS, YYNGEE. The CDR3: CASSAGTARQYF. In nucleotides, the CDR3 is TGTGCCAGCAGTGCCGGGACAGCTAGGCAGTATTTT. The full variable domain, rest sourced from reference TRBV9 and TRBJ2-3, is DSGVTQTPKHLITATGQRVTLRCSPRSGDLSVYWYQQSLDQGLQFLIQYYNGEERAKGNILERFSAQQFPDLHSELNLSSLELGDSALYFCASSAGTARQYFGPGTRLTVL.

The chain is built from TRBV4-3 and TRBJ2-7; the D is unclear. The CDR3 totals 15 residues. V lost 3 bases and J 2 bases, leaving 14 bases between the germline ends. The germline CDR1 and CDR2 sequences are LGHNA and YSLEER. The CDR3 DNA sequence: TGCGCCAGCAGCCAGGATCGGTCCCGTACCTACGAGCAGTACTTC. Encoded protein: CASSQDRSRTYEQYF.

CDR3 sequence reads: CASSPSGASTDTQYF. The CDR3 nucleotides read TGTGCCAGCAGCCCCAGCGGGGCTAGCACAGATACGCAGTATTTT. The J gene is TRBJ2-3, the V gene TRBV7-9; 7 nucleotides align to TRBD2. CDR1 SEHNR and CDR2 FQNEAQ come from the germline V gene (reference sequence). V lost 5 bases and J lost 0; bases outside the gene matches: 5. This CDR3 is built from 15 residues.

This chain joins TRBV11-2 and TRBJ2-2; no reliable D call. The germline V and J ends were trimmed by 0 bases and 5 bases, with 7 bases remaining between them. Per germline, CDR1 SGHAT and CDR2 FQNNGV. CDR3 length: 14 amino acids. The CDR3 DNA reads as TGTGCCAGCAGCTTAGATCTGAGGACCGGGGAGCTGTTTTTT. Its translation is CASSLDLRTGELFF.

The chain carries TRBV20-1 and TRBJ2-1; D unclear. CDR3 length equals 14 residues. V was trimmed by 3 bases and J by 0 bases, leaving 9 bases between them. Germline CDR1 reads DFQATT; CDR2 reads SNEGSKA (reference sequence). For the CDR3, the DNA is TGCAGTGCTAGTGACGGAAACTCCTACAATGAGCAGTTCTTC. Translation gives CSASDGNSYNEQFF.

The V and J genes are TRBV12-3 or TRBV12-4 and TRBJ1-2, with no clear D. V was pared by 3 bases and J by 8 bases, with 7 bases between. This CDR3 is 11 amino acids long. This CDR3 is CASSFSYGYTF. Written as DNA, the CDR3 is TGTGCCAGCAGTTTCTCGTACGGCTACACCTTC.

V gene TRBV9 combines with J gene TRBJ1-3; unclear D gene. The CDR3 runs to 15 residues. V lost 0 bases, J lost 1 base, and 8 bases lay in between. Per germline, CDR1 SGDLS and CDR2 YYNGEE. The CDR3 DNA reads TGTGCCAGCAGCGTAGGGACTACATCTGGAAACACCATATATTTT. It is translated as CASSVGTTSGNTIYF.

CDR3 residues: CASSDPQGSGNTIYF. The CDR3 region has the DNA TGTGCCAGCAGTGACCCACAGGGCTCTGGAAACACCATATATTTT. The chain recombines TRBV6-4 with TRBJ1-3; D is perhaps TRBD1 (6 bases). Trimming removed 2 bases from V and 0 bases from J, with 8 bases in between. CDR1 is MRHNA and CDR2 is SNTAGT in the germline V gene. This CDR3 is built from 15 residues.

The V call is TRBV7-8, the J call TRBJ1-5; the D is unclear. The V gene's germline CDR1 is SGHVS and CDR2 FQNEAQ. Deletions cut 1 base from V and 6 bases from J, with 7 bases between. This CDR3 has 13 amino acids. The CDR3 loop reads CASSLEGIQPQHF. CDR3 nucleotide sequence: TGTGCCAGCAGCTTAGAGGGTATTCAGCCCCAGCATTTT.

Concerning this clone itself: A junction boundary mismatches the germline segment, possibly from a read error. V is TRBV28 and J is TRBJ1-4, with TRBD1 matching over 9 bases. There are 16 residues in the CDR3. The V gene's germline CDR1 is MDHEN and CDR2 SYDVKM. The CDR3 reads CASSLLTGTGREKLFF. In DNA form, the CDR3 reads TGTGCCAGCAGCTTATTAACCGGGACAGGGCGGGAAAAACTGTTTTTT.

The genes are TRBV6-5 and TRBJ2-3; D not resolved. The CDR3 runs 14 residues. Per germline, CDR1 MNHEY and CDR2 SVGAGI. The ends were cut back, 7 bases at V and 0 bases at J, with 11 bases in the middle. The CDR3 region has the DNA TGTGCCAGCAATCGGATTTCTAGCACAGATACGCAGTATTTT. Protein: CASNRISSTDTQYF.

The chain couples TRBV5-1 to TRBJ2-1, with 7 bases fitting TRBD2. The junction had 3 bases not matched to a gene; V was cut back by 0 bases and J by 6 bases. Germline V gene sequence: CDR1 SGHRS, CDR2 YFSETQ. The CDR3 is made up of 14 amino acids. Written as DNA, the CDR3 is TGCGCCAGCAGCTTGGTCGCTAGCGGCAATGAGCAGTTCTTC. It translates to CASSLVASGNEQFF.

The rearrangement links TRBV5-1 to TRBJ1-1; tentative D call: TRBD1 (6 bases). CDR3 length: 13 residues. V was pared by 4 bases and J by 6 bases, with 13 bases between. CDR1 SGHRS and CDR2 YFSETQ come from the germline V gene. CDR3 residues: CASSTDSAAEAFF. For the CDR3, the DNA is TGCGCCAGCAGCACGGACAGTGCAGCTGAAGCTTTCTTT.

The rearrangement links TRBV10-3 to TRBJ2-5, with 9 nucleotides matching TRBD2. V shed 5 bases and J 1 base; nucleotides not matched to a gene: 2. In germline, CDR1 is ENHRY, CDR2 SYGVKD. There are 14 residues in the CDR3. Here the CDR3 reads CAISPRGGQETQYF. As DNA, the CDR3 is TGTGCCATCAGTCCGCGGGGGGGCCAAGAGACCCAGTACTTC.

The rearrangement links TRBV2 to TRBJ1-5; D uncertain. This CDR3 is built from 13 residues. With 4 bases removed from V and 3 bases from J, the gap between germline ends came to 7 bases. The germline gives CDR1 SNHLY, CDR2 FYNNEI. This CDR3 is CASSAHPNQPQHF. The DNA for the CDR3 is TGTGCCAGCAGTGCCCATCCCAATCAGCCCCAGCATTTT.

V gene TRBV18 combines with J gene TRBJ2-7; 8 bases match TRBD1. Germline loops: CDR1 KGHSH, CDR2 LQKENI. This CDR3 contains 15 residues. The V segment lost 6 bases and the J segment 0 bases; nucleotides outside the gene matches: 7. This CDR3 reads CASSPRQGYSYEQYF. As DNA, the CDR3 is TGTGCCAGCTCGCCAAGACAGGGGTACTCCTACGAGCAGTACTTC.

The rearrangement links TRBV5-1 to TRBJ2-2, with 10 bases lining up with TRBD2. This CDR3 has 17 residues. Germline V gives CDR1 SGHRS, CDR2 YFSETQ. Losses at the gene ends were 4 bases for V and 1 base for J; bases not matched to a gene: 7. The CDR3 protein is CASSTVRTSGNTGELFF. CDR3 nucleotide sequence: TGCGCCAGCAGCACCGTCCGGACTAGCGGGAACACCGGGGAGCTGTTTTTT.

The chain joins TRBV6-5 to TRBJ1-5; D gene ambiguous. This CDR3 spans 13 amino acids. CDR1 MNHEY and CDR2 SVGAGI come from the germline V gene. The V end was cut by 2 bases, the J end by 2 bases, with 4 bases between. The CDR3 protein is CASSYERNQPQHF. In nucleotides, the CDR3 is TGTGCCAGCAGTTACGAGCGCAATCAGCCCCAGCATTTT.